This TCR beta chain was identified in a study of T cells after yellow fever vaccination. TCRdb processed the 5' RACE reads anew with MiXCR; each CDR3 protein has one entry. This sample has some 670,000 distinct CDR3 sequences, with roughly 12% found just once. Germline CDR1 ENHRY, CDR2 SYGVKD. CDR3 length equals 13 residues. With V trimmed by 6 bases and J by 7 bases, 9 bases remained unmatched. The chain joins TRBV10-3 to TRBJ2-7; TRBD2 matches at 7 bases. This TCR derives from a man between 25 and 39 years old who received the YFV17D yellow fever vaccine. Material: PBMCs, obtained on the day of the yellow fever booster vaccination. The CDR3 loop is CAIRLAGVGEQYF. The CDR3 DNA follows: TGTGCCATCAGACTTGCGGGAGTTGGTGAGCAGTACTTC.